This entry lists 20 T cell receptor beta chains sequenced from one sample in a study of CXCR3-negative and CXCR3-positive naive CD8 T cells. The study, taken as a whole, reports: CXCR3-positive naive cells carried more hydrophobic TRB CDR3s than CXCR3-negative ones.

The libraries of TRB cDNA were constructed through 5' RACE using UMI labels. TCRdb reworked the 5' RACE reads into one entry per CDR3 protein, no DNA. The listing contains 120,000 or so distinct CDR3 sequences. No cognate antigen is known for these TCRs. Material for sequencing was naive CXCR3+ CD8+ T cells from blood. Subset of the sample: CD45RO-CCR7+CD27+CD95- naive CD8+ T cells expressing CXCR3 (TNR3+). The source is a human donor in good health. Some clones in this sample may be carry-over from other donors' samples.

The gene calls are TRBV20-1 and TRBJ2-1; TCRdb's D gene call, TRBD1, goes unchecked for lack of DNA. CDR3 size: 15 residues. The germline V gene has CDR1 DFQATT and CDR2 SNEGSKA (reference sequence). CDR3 sequence reads: CSAPEELSSYNEQFF.

This rearrangement joins TRBV19 to TRBJ1-2; with no DNA, the TCRdb D assignment of TRBD1 cannot be verified. Germline V gene data show CDR1 as LNHDA and CDR2 as SQIVND (reference sequence). The CDR3 spans 14 residues. The CDR3 sequence: CASTRTEPNYGYTF.

This chain connects TRBV13 to TRBJ2-7; TCRdb picks TRBD1, but there is no DNA to check that call. Germline lookup yields CDR1 PRHDT and CDR2 FYEKMQ (reference sequence). The CDR3 contains 14 residues. The CDR3 here is CASSSEDRTYEQYF.

V usage is TRBV2 and J usage is TRBJ2-1. The CDR3 length is 16 residues. Looked up from germline, CDR1 is SNHLY and CDR2 is FYNNEI. The CDR3 loop reads CASSEAPRYSYNEQFF.

The chain is built from TRBV6-6 and TRBJ2-3; TCRdb returns TRBD1, unconfirmable since there is no DNA. The CDR3 has 15 residues. The germline gives CDR1 MNHNY, CDR2 SVGAGI (reference sequence). The CDR3 loop is CASSPHPPGADTQYF.

The rearrangement uses TRBV29-1 and TRBJ2-7. Germline loops: CDR1 SQVTM, CDR2 ANQGSEA. The CDR3 loop spans 13 amino acids. The CDR3: CSVADLSSYEQYF.

This chain joins TRBV5-4 and TRBJ2-7; TCRdb picks TRBD1, but there is no DNA to check that call. The CDR3 loop spans 13 amino acids. Germline CDR1 SGHNT, CDR2 YYREEE (reference sequence). CDR3 region: CASSFRGPHEQYF.

The V gene is TRBV20-1, the J gene TRBJ2-1; TCRdb's D call of TRBD2 is untestable without DNA. The CDR3 consists of 16 residues. Per the germline V gene, CDR1 is DFQATT and CDR2 is SNEGSKA (reference sequence). This chain's CDR3 is CSASYSGGAFGNEQFF.

The chain links TRBV7-6 to TRBJ2-3; lacking DNA, the TRBD1 call made by TCRdb goes unchecked. The CDR3 extends over 12 amino acids. Germline V gene lookup returns CDR1 SGHVS and CDR2 FNYEAQ. The CDR3 loop is CASSLSGGTQYF.

The rearrangement links TRBV29-1 to TRBJ1-2; TCRdb's D gene call, TRBD1, goes unchecked for lack of DNA. This CDR3 spans 12 amino acids. The germline V gene has CDR1 SQVTM and CDR2 ANQGSEA. CDR3 amino acids: CSVGTGVQGYTF.

The chain links TRBV4-1 to TRBJ2-2; the TCRdb call, TRBD2, lacks DNA for checking. CDR3 length: 16 residues. Germline V lookup: CDR1 MGHRA, CDR2 YSYEKL. The CDR3: CASSLRTSEPGGELFF.

The CDR3 is CASSPGTGGHTDTQYF. The gene calls are TRBV7-9 and TRBJ2-3; the TCRdb D gene call, TRBD1, has no DNA to confirm it. The length of the CDR3 is 16 residues. Germline V gene sequence: CDR1 SEHNR, CDR2 FQNEAQ (reference sequence).

The chain combines TRBV9 with TRBJ2-3; without DNA, the TCRdb call of TRBD1 cannot be checked. The CDR3 is 15 residues long. Per germline, CDR1 SGDLS and CDR2 YYNGEE. CDR3 protein: CASSVEPGVADTQYF.

The chain uses TRBV29-1 and TRBJ1-1; checking the TCRdb D call of TRBD1 is not possible without DNA. The CDR3 sequence is 13 residues long. Germline lookup yields CDR1 SQVTM and CDR2 ANQGSEA. CDR3 in amino acids: CSPGGRSDTEAFF.

The V gene is TRBV15, the J gene TRBJ1-5; the TCRdb D gene call, TRBD1, has no DNA to confirm it. Per germline, CDR1 LNHNV and CDR2 YYDKDF (reference sequence). The length of the CDR3 is 15 residues. Here the CDR3 reads CATSRGRGGNQPQHF.

This chain links TRBV6-4 with TRBJ2-1. The CDR3 loop spans 12 amino acids. CDR1 and CDR2 (germline): MRHNA, SNTAGT. CDR3: CASSDYGNEQFF.

The V gene is TRBV27, the J gene TRBJ2-5; TCRdb designates TRBD1, a call that cannot be tested without DNA. This CDR3 spans 13 amino acids. Germline CDR1 MNHEY, CDR2 SMNVEV (reference sequence). CDR3 region: CASTAGTGETQYF.

This chain joins TRBV12-3 or TRBV12-4 and TRBJ2-7. There are 14 residues in the CDR3. The CDR3 loop is CASSFTTINYEQYF.

The rearrangement uses TRBV3-1 and TRBJ2-1; TCRdb names TRBD2, which stays unverified in the absence of DNA. This CDR3 has 14 amino acids. Germline CDR1 is LGHDT and CDR2 is YNNKEL (reference sequence). The CDR3 region is CASSPSTSFDEQFF.

The V and J genes are TRBV29-1 and TRBJ2-7; as DNA is missing, the TRBD1 call by TCRdb cannot be tested. This CDR3 contains 13 residues. The germline gives CDR1 SQVTM, CDR2 ANQGSEA. CDR3 protein: CSVLTGAGYEQYF.